The TCR beta chain described here comes from a study of T cells after yellow fever vaccination. Study findings and constraints: From the bulk population, abundant clonotypes could contaminate and appear within FACS-sorted repertoires. Clonotypes appearing in both CD4 and CD8 compartments existed, and their share was small. The study re-detected most primary-vaccination clones after the booster (roughly 96% CD4, roughly 88% CD8).

TCR cDNA was made by 5'RACE template switching, adding a universal primer site and UMIs. TCRdb redid the calling of the 5' RACE reads with MiXCR, one entry per CDR3 protein. The data hold about 260,000 distinct CDR3 sequences, with around 5.3% observed a single time. The sample holds many counts of this clonotype. Its antigen is as yet unknown. This receptor was identified in a man aged 18-30 years who received the YFV17D yellow fever vaccine. Sequenced here: CD4+ T cells sorted from PBMCs, sampled on the day of the yellow fever booster vaccination.

The CDR3 region has the DNA TGTGCCAGCGGACAGGGCCAGACTAGCGAAGAGACCCAGTACTTC. This encodes CASGQGQTSEETQYF. V gene TRBV2 combines with J gene TRBJ2-5, with D perhaps given as TRBD1 or TRBD2 (8 bases each). The CDR3 length is 15 residues. Trimming removed 8 bases from V and 3 bases from J, with 19 bases in between. In germline, CDR1 is SNHLY, CDR2 FYNNEI. Supplemented by reference TRBV2 and TRBJ2-5, the full variable domain reads EPEVTQTPSHQVTQMGQEVILRCVPISNHLYFYWYRQILGQKVEFLVSFYNNEISEKSEIFDDQFSVERPDGSNFTLKIRSTKLEDSAMYFCASGQGQTSEETQYFGPGTRLLVL.